This TCR beta chain was recorded in a study of B cell selection in AIRE deficiency. J lost 2 bases, V lost 7 bases, and 6 bases had no gene match. Germline CDR1 MNHNS, CDR2 SASEGT. The CDR3 loop spans 14 amino acids. Clones were sequenced by immunoSEQ multiplex PCR, and TCRdb holds only the in-frame ones, with some missing. The table records about 25,000 clones, 95% of them present only once. Sorting defined conventional CD4 T cells as CD4+CD127+. Unrelated healthy donors provided the controls. Study-wide results and limits: Shared Treg sequences had shorter CDR3s, biased toward rearrangements with few non-templated insertions. In TCRBV usage, CDR3 length and diversity, patient Tconv and Treg cells matched healthy donors.

As concerns this clone: Its specificity is unknown.

What was sequenced was CD4+CD127+ conventional T cells sorted from PBMCs. This sequence was found in a human donor in good health. The rearrangement joins TRBV6-1 to TRBJ2-3; TRBD1 aligns across 7 bases. The CDR3 sequence is CASTPGGSTDTQYF. In nucleotides, the CDR3 is TGTGCCAGCACCCCAGGGGGTTCCACAGATACGCAGTATTTT.